This T cell receptor beta chain originates from a study of blood T cell repertoires in COVID-19. The germline V gene has CDR1 SNHLY and CDR2 FYNNEI. The CDR3 loop spans 12 amino acids. J was trimmed by 3 bases and V by 6 bases; bases with no gene match: 1. The repertoire was sequenced with immunoSEQ multiplex PCR; TCRdb's copy has only in-frame clones and lacks some. The data show roughly 200,000 clones, around nine tenths seen once. The chain uses TRBV2 and TRBJ2-7, with 8 bases that match TRBD2. The sequence was collected from a man aged 40-55 years with active or convalescent COVID-19. The sample comprised peripheral blood. In nucleotides, the CDR3 is TGTGCCAGCAGGAGCGGGAGCTACGAGCAGTACTTC. Its translation: CASRSGSYEQYF.